A single sample gave rise to the 22 T cell receptor beta chains below, sequenced in a study of early T cells in non-severe SARS-CoV-2 infection. TCRdb used MiXCR to reprocess the 5' RACE reads, holding one entry per CDR3 protein. This sample has about 61,000 distinct CDR3 sequences; around 13% occur once, and the top ten carry over 1%. Sample: whole blood, taken at baseline. These receptors all come from an adult who was a healthcare worker with PCR-confirmed SARS-CoV-2 infection or an uninfected control (not recorded which). The donor label of this sample is uncertain.

In the case of this clonotype: This could be a read error, since a much larger clone is one nucleotide away. The chain has TRBV7-3 and TRBJ2-3, with 7 nucleotides matching TRBD2. Germline CDR1 is SGHTA and CDR2 is FQGTGA. CDR3 length: 15 residues. CDR3 in DNA: TGTGTCAGCAGCTTAAAACTAGCGCCCCGGGATACGCAGTATTTT. Translating it yields CVSSLKLAPRDTQYF.

This clonotype was seen a handful of times. The chain employs TRBV11-2 and TRBJ2-7, with D uncertain. This CDR3 is 13 amino acids long. Germline V gives CDR1 SGHAT, CDR2 FQNNGV. The ends were cut back, 0 bases at V and 6 bases at J, with 9 bases in the middle. As DNA, the CDR3 is TGTGCCAGCAGCTTAGAGGAGTACTCCGAGCAGTACGTC. Translating it yields CASSLEEYSEQYV.

There are a few counts of this clonotype. The chain joins TRBV2 to TRBJ1-1; D remains ambiguous. CDR3 size: 13 residues. CDR1 SNHLY and CDR2 FYNNEI come from the germline V gene. Trimming pared 4 bases from V and 6 bases from J, leaving 12 bases between. CDR3 DNA sequence: TGTGCCAGCAGTGGGGCAGTCGGGGCTGAAGCTTTCTTT. It encodes CASSGAVGAEAFF.

This clonotype was seen only a few times. V and J are TRBV6-5 and TRBJ1-1; TRBD1 might be the D (5 bases). Germline V gene data show CDR1 as MNHEY and CDR2 as SVGAGI. The V gene lost 0 bases and the J gene lost 0 bases, with 14 bases spanning the gap. CDR3 length: 17 amino acids. The CDR3 coding sequence is TGTGCCAGCAGTTACTCGATCCTCCCGGGGGTGAACACTGAAGCTTTCTTT. This translates into CASSYSILPGVNTEAFF.

This clonotype turned up a few times. The chain is built from TRBV7-6 and TRBJ2-5, with 7 bases aligning to TRBD1. The V gene's germline CDR1 is SGHVS and CDR2 FNYEAQ. The CDR3 sequence is 15 residues long. V lost 2 bases, J lost 1 base, and 4 bases stayed unmatched. This chain's CDR3 is CASSLRDRAQETQYF. DNA of the CDR3: TGTGCCAGCAGCTTAAGAGACAGGGCCCAAGAGACCCAGTACTTC.

The rearrangement joins TRBV4-2 to TRBJ1-1; tentatively, D is TRBD1 (5 bases). The CDR3 sequence is 17 residues long. V lost 1 base and J lost 11, with 26 bases in between. Germline V lookup: CDR1 LGHNA, CDR2 YNFKEQ. The CDR3, as DNA: TGTGCCAGCAGCCAAGTTTTGTCTTCCAATCGGGACTTAGACGCTTTCTTT. This encodes CASSQVLSSNRDLDAFF.

The chain links TRBV19 to TRBJ2-5, with 7 bases identical to TRBD1. Germline V gene lookup returns CDR1 LNHDA and CDR2 SQIVND (reference sequence). With V trimmed by 1 base and J by 4 bases, 6 bases remained unmatched. This CDR3 contains 15 residues. CDR3 sequence: CASSIGQTGPETQYF. CDR3 in DNA: TGTGCCAGTAGTATAGGACAGACAGGGCCAGAGACCCAGTACTTC.

The rearrangement links TRBV10-1 to TRBJ2-2; TRBD2 matches at 9 bases. The V gene end was trimmed by 0 bases and the J gene end by 1 base; junction bases not matched to a gene: 18. The CDR3 is 22 amino acids. The germline CDR1 and CDR2 sequences are WNHNN and SYGVQD (reference sequence). The CDR3 DNA sequence: TGCGCCAGCAGTGAGTCGACGGATGGGAGGCTAGCGGGGATCCTGAACACCGGGGAGCTGTTTTTT. It encodes CASSESTDGRLAGILNTGELFF.

This sequence joins TRBV6-1 and TRBJ2-3; D remains ambiguous. CDR1 and CDR2 from the germline V gene are MNHNS and SASEGT. The CDR3 spans 12 residues. Trimming left V 1 base short and J 1 base short, with 0 bases between. The CDR3 DNA follows: TGTGCCAGCAGTGAAGGCACAGATACGCAGTATTTT. Protein product: CASSEGTDTQYF.

This rearrangement joins TRBV24-1 to TRBJ2-5, with D possibly matching TRBD2 (5 bases). V lost 0 bases, J lost 3 bases, and 13 bases lay in between. Germline V gene data show CDR1 as KGHDR and CDR2 as SFDVKD. The CDR3 consists of 16 residues. CDR3 sequence: CATSDLIGGTEETQYF. The CDR3 DNA reads TGTGCCACCAGTGATTTGATAGGAGGTACAGAAGAGACCCAGTACTTC.

There are many counts of this clonotype. The CDR3 DNA reads TGTGCCAGCAGCCAAACAGGGTCCCGGGGGACCCAGTACTTC. Protein: CASSQTGSRGTQYF. The J gene is TRBJ2-5, the V gene TRBV12-3 or TRBV12-4, with a weak D call TRBD1 (6 bases). The CDR3 contains 14 residues. V shed 6 bases and J shed 7 bases, with 18 bases lying between them.

This clonotype showed up just a few times. The chain uses TRBV7-2 and TRBJ1-1, with D unclear. The CDR3 is 14 residues long. V lost 0 bases, J lost 5 bases, and 10 bases lay in between. The germline gives CDR1 SGHTA, CDR2 FQGNSA. CDR3 sequence: CASSLARRITEAFF. The CDR3 DNA follows: TGTGCCAGCAGCTTAGCCCGGCGTATTACTGAAGCTTTCTTT. Using reference TRBV7-2 and TRBJ1-1 for the parts outside the CDR3, the full variable domain is GAGVSQSPSNKVTEKGKDVELRCDPISGHTALYWYRQSLGQGLEFLIYFQGNSAPDKSGLPSDRFSAERTGGSVSTLTIQRTQQEDSAVYLCASSLARRITEAFFGQGTRLTVV.

This clonotype occurred a few times. The chain carries TRBV10-1 and TRBJ2-3, with TRBD1 matching over 11 bases. This CDR3 comprises 15 residues. Losses at the gene ends were 4 bases for V and 7 bases for J; bases not matched to a gene: 7. CDR1 and CDR2 (germline): WNHNN, SYGVQD (reference sequence). In DNA, the CDR3 is TGCGCCAGCAGTGGCGGACAGGGGGCAACGAATACGCAGTATTTT. Its translation is CASSGGQGATNTQYF.

The V and J genes are TRBV20-1 and TRBJ1-1; D not certain. The CDR3 is 12 residues long. Trimming took off 1 base at V and 3 bases at J, with 6 bases between the two ends. CDR1 and CDR2 (germline): DFQATT, SNEGSKA (reference sequence). CDR3 sequence reads: CSARGVDTEAFF. CDR3 coding DNA: TGCAGTGCTAGAGGGGTCGACACTGAAGCTTTCTTT.

The sample holds a few counts of this clonotype. This sequence joins TRBV2 and TRBJ2-7, with D tentatively TRBD2 (5 bases). This CDR3 contains 12 residues. Trimming removed 8 bases from V and 3 bases from J, with 11 bases in between. Germline assignment: CDR1 SNHLY and CDR2 FYNNEI. The CDR3 is CASPGEFYEQYV. CDR3 nucleotide sequence: TGTGCCAGCCCCGGGGAGTTCTACGAGCAGTACGTC.

The gene calls are TRBV30 and TRBJ2-1, with no clear D. Trimming shortened V by 0 bases and J by 10 bases, and 7 bases separated the two germline ends. CDR3 size: 11 residues. The V gene's germline CDR1 is GTSNPN and CDR2 SVGIG (reference sequence). The CDR3 sequence is CAWSVSREQFF. The CDR3 DNA is TGTGCCTGGAGTGTAAGTCGAGAGCAGTTCTTC.

This clonotype was recorded at least ten times. This sequence joins TRBV6-6 and TRBJ1-1; the D gene is possibly TRBD1 (6 bases). Germline assignment: CDR1 MNHNY and CDR2 SVGAGI (reference sequence). Trimming pared 6 bases from V and 0 bases from J, leaving 14 bases between. The CDR3 covers 15 residues. Here the CDR3 reads CASSPTTGLNTEAFF. For the CDR3, the DNA is TGTGCCAGCAGCCCAACGACAGGTTTGAACACTGAAGCTTTCTTT.

This clonotype appeared many times. The chain links TRBV7-9 to TRBJ2-7, with 7 bases identical to TRBD2. From germline, CDR1 is SEHNR and CDR2 FQNEAQ (reference sequence). V lost 4 bases, J lost 4 bases, and 1 base stayed unmatched. This CDR3 has 12 amino acids. The CDR3 loop is CASSWEGYEQYV. The DNA for the CDR3 is TGTGCCAGCAGCTGGGAGGGGTACGAGCAGTACGTC.

The rearrangement links TRBV7-3 to TRBJ2-1; D uncertain. Looked up from germline, CDR1 is SGHTA and CDR2 is FQGTGA. CDR3 length: 15 amino acids. The V end was cut by 2 bases, the J end by 6 bases, with 14 bases between. The CDR3 DNA sequence: TGTGCCAGCAGCTTAGTTGCTCGTCTAGTCAATGAGCAGTTCTTC. This gives the protein CASSLVARLVNEQFF.

The V and J genes are TRBV12-3 or TRBV12-4 and TRBJ2-5; maybe TRBD2 (6 bases). The length of the CDR3 is 17 residues. The V gene lost 4 bases and the J gene lost 5 bases, with 23 bases spanning the gap. The CDR3 sequence: CASSSERLVAGLETQYF. The CDR3 DNA sequence: TGTGCCAGCAGTTCCGAAAGACTAGTCGCTGGATTGGAGACCCAGTACTTC.

The chain couples TRBV11-3 to TRBJ2-2; D gene uncertain. Germline loops: CDR1 SGHNT, CDR2 YENEEA. Trimming removed 1 base from V and 8 bases from J, with 8 bases in between. There are 13 residues in the CDR3. Here the CDR3 DNA reads TGTGCCAGCAGCTTAGTCGCCTCGGGGGAGCTGTTTTTT. Translation: CASSLVASGELFF.

The chain uses TRBV3-1 and TRBJ1-4, with a weak D call TRBD1 (6 bases). The length of the CDR3 is 16 residues. Trimming removed 0 bases from V and 3 bases from J, with 11 bases in between. CDR1 and CDR2 (germline): LGHDT, YNNKEL (reference sequence). The CDR3 DNA is TGTGCCAGCAGCCAAGACTGGAGGACAGCTAATGAAAAACTGTTTTTT. This gives the protein CASSQDWRTANEKLFF.